The entry below describes one T cell receptor (beta chain). The data derive from a study of shared clonotypes between healthy human individuals. Naive CD8 isolation took CD45RO-negative cells positively selected for CCR7 and excluded terminally differentiated effector memory CD45RA+ cells. Per the germline V gene, CDR1 is ENHRY and CDR2 is SYGVKD. This CDR3 is 14 amino acids long. The V and J ends lost 8 bases and 0 bases respectively, with 14 bases between them. Assay used: immunoSEQ multiplex PCR; TCRdb lists only in-frame clones, some missing. The table lists 600,000 or so clones, roughly 98% of them singletons, with 0.3% in the top ten.

This chain connects TRBV10-3 to TRBJ2-7; the D gene is possibly TRBD2 (6 bases). This TCR was sampled from a man aged 25 to 40 in good health. The sample was naive CD8+ T cells sorted from blood. CDR3 residues: CAISLEGDSYEQYF. In DNA form, the CDR3 reads TGTGCCATCTCGTTGGAGGGAGACTCCTACGAGCAGTACTTC.